These 20 T cell receptor beta chains were sequenced from one sample in a study of cytomegalovirus exposure and HLA in healthy donors. It was with 60 Vbeta and 13 Jbeta primers that the PCR ran. Sequencing was performed with immunoSEQ multiplex PCR; in TCRdb, only in-frame clones are kept and a portion is missing. The sample lists 200,000 or so clones; around 86% were seen once. The sequenced sample consisted of PBMCs. Source of these receptors: a woman aged 45-65 years in good health and CMV-seropositive.

The chain couples TRBV30 to TRBJ1-5; D unclear. The length of the CDR3 is 14 residues. Trimming removed 0 bases from V and 0 bases from J, with 6 bases in between. CDR1 and CDR2 (germline): GTSNPN, SVGIG (reference sequence). In nucleotides, the CDR3 is TGTGCCTGGAGTGTCGGGGATAGCAATCAGCCCCAGCATTTT. Protein product: CAWSVGDSNQPQHF.

This rearrangement joins TRBV5-1 to TRBJ2-5; possibly TRBD2 for D (7 bases). V lost 5 bases and J 4 bases, leaving 18 bases between the germline ends. The germline V gene encodes CDR1 SGHRS and CDR2 YFSETQ. The CDR3 has 15 residues. CDR3 in amino acids: CASRGGATDSETQYF. The CDR3 DNA reads TGCGCCAGCAGAGGGGGGGCAACCGACTCAGAGACCCAGTACTTC.

The rearrangement links TRBV2 to TRBJ2-2; D possibly corresponds to TRBD2 (6 bases). Per germline, CDR1 SNHLY and CDR2 FYNNEI. The ends were cut back, 6 bases at V and 4 bases at J, with 9 bases in the middle. CDR3 length equals 13 residues. As DNA, the CDR3 is TGTGCCAGCAGCGGAGCGGGCACCGGGGAGCTGTTTTTT. Amino acid sequence: CASSGAGTGELFF.

The V call is TRBV18, the J call TRBJ1-1; tentative D call: TRBD1 (5 bases). Trimming took 2 bases from V and 5 from J, leaving 15 bases between them. The CDR3 is made up of 15 amino acids. Germline values: CDR1 KGHSH, CDR2 LQKENI. The CDR3 loop reads CASSPMGGSGTEAFF. The CDR3 coding sequence is TGTGCCAGCTCACCAATGGGGGGGTCTGGGACTGAAGCTTTCTTT. Together with reference TRBV18 and TRBJ1-1, the CDR3 gives the full variable domain: NAGVMQNPRHLVRRRGQEARLRCSPMKGHSHVYWYRQLPEEGLKFMVYLQKENIIDESGMPKERFSAEFPKEGPSILRIQQVVRGDSAAYFCASSPMGGSGTEAFFGQGTRLTVV.

The chain couples TRBV27 to TRBJ2-7, with TRBD2 as a possible D gene (6 bases). The germline gives CDR1 MNHEY, CDR2 SMNVEV (reference sequence). This CDR3 has 16 residues. Trimming shortened V by 5 bases and J by 7 bases, and 24 bases separated the two germline ends. This CDR3 reads CASSGWGVGGPGEQYF. For the CDR3, the DNA is TGTGCCAGCAGTGGATGGGGTGTGGGAGGACCGGGGGAGCAGTACTTC.

J is TRBJ2-1 and V is TRBV5-6, with D possibly matching TRBD1 (5 bases). This CDR3 region has 12 residues. Germline V gives CDR1 SGHDT, CDR2 YYEEEE. V was trimmed by 4 bases and J by 5 bases, leaving 7 bases between them. The DNA of the CDR3 is TGTGCCAGCAGCCCGACAGACAATGAGCAGTTCTTC. Translating it yields CASSPTDNEQFF.

The V gene is TRBV6-4, the J gene TRBJ1-2, with TRBD1 matching 8 bases. This CDR3 spans 16 amino acids. Trimming removed 2 bases from V and 4 bases from J; junction bases left unmatched: 9. The germline V gene encodes CDR1 MRHNA and CDR2 SNTAGT. This CDR3 is CASSDPKTGASYGYTF. For the CDR3, the DNA is TGTGCCAGCAGTGACCCAAAGACAGGGGCGTCCTATGGCTACACCTTC.

This chain connects TRBV18 to TRBJ1-3; 8 bases are shared with TRBD1. Germline-derived CDR1 and CDR2 are KGHSH and LQKENI. V lost 3 bases and J lost 0; bases outside the gene matches: 4. The CDR3 has 16 amino acids. The CDR3 DNA is TGTGCCAGCTCACCCTCAGGGGGCGGCTCTGGAAACACCATATATTTT. Translated, it gives CASSPSGGGSGNTIYF.

The genes are TRBV5-4 and TRBJ2-3; TRBD2 matches 7 bases. V lost 4 bases and J lost 4; bases outside the gene matches: 3. Looked up from germline, CDR1 is SGHNT and CDR2 is YYREEE (reference sequence). CDR3 length equals 13 residues. The CDR3 DNA is TGTGCCAGCAGCCCCACTAGCGCAGATACGCAGTATTTT. It yields the protein CASSPTSADTQYF.

The CDR3 nucleotides read TGCGCCAGCAGCTTCTACCCTGGGGCCAACGTCCTGACTTTC. Residues: CASSFYPGANVLTF. The J gene is TRBJ2-6, the V gene TRBV5-1; the D is unclear. Trimming left V 2 bases short and J 2 bases short, with 5 bases between. This CDR3 comprises 14 residues. Germline assignment: CDR1 SGHRS and CDR2 YFSETQ.

The chain combines TRBV7-6 with TRBJ2-1, with D uncertain. The CDR3 is 13 amino acids. Germline V lookup: CDR1 SGHVS, CDR2 FNYEAQ. V was trimmed by 5 bases and J by 5 bases, leaving 10 bases between them. The CDR3 loop is CASSQTLDNEQFF. The CDR3, as DNA: TGTGCCAGCAGCCAGACTTTGGACAATGAGCAGTTCTTC. The full variable domain, its missing parts supplied by reference TRBV7-6 and TRBJ2-1, is GAGVSQSPRYKVTKRGQDVALRCDPISGHVSLYWYRQALGQGPEFLTYFNYEAQQDKSGLPNDRFSAERPEGSISTLTIQRTEQRDSAMYRCASSQTLDNEQFFGPGTRLTVL.

The DNA of the CDR3 is TGTGCCAGCAGCCCGACAGGGAGGGGAAACACCATATATTTT. Translated, it gives CASSPTGRGNTIYF. The chain combines TRBV7-2 with TRBJ1-3, with 7 bases fitting TRBD1. Germline CDR1 is SGHTA and CDR2 is FQGNSA. With V trimmed by 5 bases and J by 4 bases, 5 bases remained unmatched. This CDR3 comprises 14 residues. The full variable domain, with the rest looked up from reference TRBV7-2 and TRBJ1-3, is GAGVSQSPSNKVTEKGKDVELRCDPISGHTALYWYRQSLGQGLEFLIYFQGNSAPDKSGLPSDRFSAERTGGSVSTLTIQRTQQEDSAVYLCASSPTGRGNTIYFGEGSWLTVV.

Only a few counts were recorded for this clone. V gene TRBV28 combines with J gene TRBJ2-6, with D tentatively TRBD1 (6 bases). Germline lookup yields CDR1 MDHEN and CDR2 SYDVKM. The CDR3 has 15 amino acids. V was shortened by 7 bases and J by 0 bases, with 10 bases between the two germline ends. The CDR3 region has the DNA TGTGCCAGCATCGACAGGCACTCTGGGGCCAACGTCCTGACTTTC. This translates into CASIDRHSGANVLTF.

The V call is TRBV27, the J call TRBJ1-1; D possibly corresponds to TRBD1 (5 bases). Germline assignment: CDR1 MNHEY and CDR2 SMNVEV (reference sequence). This CDR3 spans 13 amino acids. V was trimmed by 6 bases and J by 4 bases, leaving 12 bases between them. The CDR3 nucleotides are TGTGCCAGCAGCCAAGGGGATTTCACTGAAGCTTTCTTT. It is translated as CASSQGDFTEAFF.

V and J are TRBV5-1 and TRBJ2-3; TRBD2 aligns across 8 bases. The CDR3 sequence is 17 residues long. Trimming at V came to 4 bases and at J to 0 bases, leaving 10 bases not matched to a gene. The V gene's germline CDR1 is SGHRS and CDR2 YFSETQ. The CDR3 loop reads CASSLVPLAGSTDTQYF. DNA of the CDR3: TGCGCCAGCAGCCTGGTCCCATTAGCGGGGAGCACAGATACGCAGTATTTT.

The chain is built from TRBV27 and TRBJ2-3; 10 bases are shared with TRBD2. V lost 4 bases and J lost 0; bases outside the gene matches: 10. From germline, CDR1 is MNHEY and CDR2 SMNVEV (reference sequence). This CDR3 is built from 18 residues. For the CDR3, the DNA is TGTGCCAGCAGTTACGGACTAGCGGAAAGCCTCAGCACAGATACGCAGTATTTT. Translated, it gives CASSYGLAESLSTDTQYF.

V gene TRBV2 combines with J gene TRBJ1-1; 7 bases are a match to TRBD1. The germline gives CDR1 SNHLY, CDR2 FYNNEI. V shed 5 bases, J shed 3 bases, and the junction held 6 bases outside the gene matches. The CDR3 spans 14 residues. This chain's CDR3 is CASSKQGWDTEAFF. CDR3 sequence (DNA): TGTGCCAGCAGTAAACAGGGGTGGGACACTGAAGCTTTCTTT.

The chain recombines TRBV2 with TRBJ2-1; D may be TRBD1 (7 bases). The germline gives CDR1 SNHLY, CDR2 FYNNEI. The CDR3 runs to 16 residues. V was shortened by 4 bases and J by 2 bases, with 15 bases between the two germline ends. The CDR3 loop is CASSVRGGGTYNEQFF. The CDR3 DNA is TGTGCCAGCAGTGTCAGAGGGGGCGGGACCTACAATGAGCAGTTCTTC.

This clone has only a few counts. CDR3 nucleotide sequence: TGTGCCAGCAGCGGGACAGGGGAAATCTACGAGCAGTACTTC. It codes for CASSGTGEIYEQYF. The chain combines TRBV4-2 with TRBJ2-7; 10 bases are a match to TRBD1. Looked up from germline, CDR1 is LGHNA and CDR2 is YNFKEQ. Trimming cost V 5 bases and J 3 bases; bases outside gene matches: 4. CDR3 size: 14 residues.

The chain employs TRBV6-5 and TRBJ2-6; no clear D. CDR1 is MNHEY and CDR2 is SVGAGI in the germline V gene. CDR3 length: 15 amino acids. V lost 7 bases, J lost 0 bases, and 10 bases lay in between. CDR3 residues: CASTFGSSGANVLTF. The CDR3 DNA follows: TGTGCCAGCACCTTCGGGTCCTCTGGGGCCAACGTCCTGACTTTC.